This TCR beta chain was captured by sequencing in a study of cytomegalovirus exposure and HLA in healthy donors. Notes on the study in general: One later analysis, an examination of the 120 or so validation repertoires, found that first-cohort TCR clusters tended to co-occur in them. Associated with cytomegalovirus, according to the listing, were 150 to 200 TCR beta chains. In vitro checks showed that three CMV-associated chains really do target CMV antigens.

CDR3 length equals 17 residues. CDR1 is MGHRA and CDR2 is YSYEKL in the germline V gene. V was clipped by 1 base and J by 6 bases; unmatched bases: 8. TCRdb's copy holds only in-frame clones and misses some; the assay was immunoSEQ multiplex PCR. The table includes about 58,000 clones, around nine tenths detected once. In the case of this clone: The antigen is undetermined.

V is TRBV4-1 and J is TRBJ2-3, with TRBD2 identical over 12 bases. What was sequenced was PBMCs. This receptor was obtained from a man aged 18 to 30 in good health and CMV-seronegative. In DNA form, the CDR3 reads TGCGCCAGCAGCCAAGCCGAAGGACTAGCGGGATCTGATACGCAGTATTTT. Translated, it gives CASSQAEGLAGSDTQYF.